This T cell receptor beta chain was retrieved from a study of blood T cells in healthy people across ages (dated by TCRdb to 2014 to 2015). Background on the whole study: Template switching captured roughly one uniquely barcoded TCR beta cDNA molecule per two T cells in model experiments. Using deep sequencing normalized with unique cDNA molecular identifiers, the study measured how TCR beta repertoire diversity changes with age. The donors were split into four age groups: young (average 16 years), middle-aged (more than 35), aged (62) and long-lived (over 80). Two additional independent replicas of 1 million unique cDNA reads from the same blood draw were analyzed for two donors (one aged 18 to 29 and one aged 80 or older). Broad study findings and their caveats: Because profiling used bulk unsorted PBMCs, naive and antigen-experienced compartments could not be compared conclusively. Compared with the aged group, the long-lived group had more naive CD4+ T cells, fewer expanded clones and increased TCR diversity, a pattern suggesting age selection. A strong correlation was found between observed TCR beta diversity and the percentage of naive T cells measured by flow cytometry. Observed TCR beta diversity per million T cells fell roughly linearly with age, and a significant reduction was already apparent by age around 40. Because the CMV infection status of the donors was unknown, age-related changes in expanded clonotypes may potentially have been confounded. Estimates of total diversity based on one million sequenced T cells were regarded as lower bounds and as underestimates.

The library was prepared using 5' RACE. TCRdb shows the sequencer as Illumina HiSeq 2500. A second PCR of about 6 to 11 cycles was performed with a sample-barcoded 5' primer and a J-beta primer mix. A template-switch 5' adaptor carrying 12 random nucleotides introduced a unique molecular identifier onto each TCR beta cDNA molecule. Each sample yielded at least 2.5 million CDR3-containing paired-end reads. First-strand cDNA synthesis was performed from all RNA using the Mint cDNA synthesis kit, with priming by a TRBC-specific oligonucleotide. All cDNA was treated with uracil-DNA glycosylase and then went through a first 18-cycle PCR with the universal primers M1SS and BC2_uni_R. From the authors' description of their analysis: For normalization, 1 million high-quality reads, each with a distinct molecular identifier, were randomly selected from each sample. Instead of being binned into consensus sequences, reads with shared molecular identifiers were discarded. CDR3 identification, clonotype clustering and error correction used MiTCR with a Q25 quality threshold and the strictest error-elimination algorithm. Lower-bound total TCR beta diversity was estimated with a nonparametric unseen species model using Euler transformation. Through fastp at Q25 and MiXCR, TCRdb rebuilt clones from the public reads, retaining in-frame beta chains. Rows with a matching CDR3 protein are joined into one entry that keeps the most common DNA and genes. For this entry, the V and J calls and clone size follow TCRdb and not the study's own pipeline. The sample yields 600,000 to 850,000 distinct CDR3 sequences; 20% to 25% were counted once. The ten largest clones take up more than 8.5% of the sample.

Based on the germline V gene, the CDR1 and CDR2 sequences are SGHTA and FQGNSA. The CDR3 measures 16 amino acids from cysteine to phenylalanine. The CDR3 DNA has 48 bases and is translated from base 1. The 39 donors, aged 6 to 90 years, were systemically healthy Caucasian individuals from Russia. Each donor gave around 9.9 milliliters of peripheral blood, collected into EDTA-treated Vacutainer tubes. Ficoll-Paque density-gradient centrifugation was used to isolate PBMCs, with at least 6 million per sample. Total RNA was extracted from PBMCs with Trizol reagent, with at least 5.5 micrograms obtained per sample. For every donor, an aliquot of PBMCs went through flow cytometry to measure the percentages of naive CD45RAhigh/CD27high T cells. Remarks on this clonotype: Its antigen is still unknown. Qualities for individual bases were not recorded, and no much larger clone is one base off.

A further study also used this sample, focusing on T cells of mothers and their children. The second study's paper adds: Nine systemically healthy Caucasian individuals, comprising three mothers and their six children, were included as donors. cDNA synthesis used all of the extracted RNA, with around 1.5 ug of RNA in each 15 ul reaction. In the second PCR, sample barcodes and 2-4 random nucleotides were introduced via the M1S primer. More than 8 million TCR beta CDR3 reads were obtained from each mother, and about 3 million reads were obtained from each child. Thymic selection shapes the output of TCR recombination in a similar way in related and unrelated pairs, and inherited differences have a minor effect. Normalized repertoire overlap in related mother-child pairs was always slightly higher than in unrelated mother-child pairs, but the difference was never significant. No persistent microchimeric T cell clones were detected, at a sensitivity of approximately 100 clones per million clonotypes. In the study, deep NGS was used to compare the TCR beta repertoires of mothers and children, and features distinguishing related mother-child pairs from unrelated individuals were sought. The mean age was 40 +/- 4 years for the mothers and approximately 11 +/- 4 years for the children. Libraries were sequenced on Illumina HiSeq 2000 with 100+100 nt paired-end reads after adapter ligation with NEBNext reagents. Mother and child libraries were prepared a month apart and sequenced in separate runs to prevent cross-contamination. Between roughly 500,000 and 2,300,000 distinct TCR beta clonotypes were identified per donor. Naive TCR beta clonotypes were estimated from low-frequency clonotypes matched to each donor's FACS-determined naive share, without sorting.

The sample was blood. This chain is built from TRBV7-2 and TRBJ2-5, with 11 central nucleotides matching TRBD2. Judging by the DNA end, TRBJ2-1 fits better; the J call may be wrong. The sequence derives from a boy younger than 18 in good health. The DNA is TGTGCCAGCAGCCGTACGACTAGCGGGATTTGGGGTGAGCAGTTCTTC. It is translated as CASSRTTSGIWGEQFF.